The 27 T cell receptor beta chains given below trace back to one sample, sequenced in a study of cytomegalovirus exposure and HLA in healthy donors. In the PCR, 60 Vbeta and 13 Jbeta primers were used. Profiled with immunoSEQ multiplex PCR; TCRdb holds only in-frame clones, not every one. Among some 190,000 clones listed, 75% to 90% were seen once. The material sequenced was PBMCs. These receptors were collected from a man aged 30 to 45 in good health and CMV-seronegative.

CDR3 sequence reads: CASRSRTGRGTEAFF. For the CDR3, the DNA is TGTGCCAGTAGGAGCCGGACAGGGAGGGGGACTGAAGCTTTCTTT. The gene calls are TRBV19 and TRBJ1-1, with 8 bases identical to TRBD1. Germline CDR1 LNHDA, CDR2 SQIVND (reference sequence). This CDR3 contains 15 residues. Trimming took 6 bases from V and 5 from J; bases not matched to a gene: 11. Looking up the rest from reference TRBV19 and TRBJ1-1 gives the full variable domain: DGGITQSPKYLFRKEGQNVTLSCEQNLNHDAMYWYRQDPGQGLRLIYYSQIVNDFQKGDIAEGYSVSREKKESFPLTVTSAQKNPTAFYLCASRSRTGRGTEAFFGQGTRLTVV.

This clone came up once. The CDR3, as DNA: TGTGCCAGCAGTTACCACTCCAACTCTGGAAACACCATATATTTT. Translating it yields CASSYHSNSGNTIYF. The chain couples TRBV6-6 to TRBJ1-3; no definite D call. CDR1 is MNHNY, CDR2 SVGAGI, per germline (reference sequence). The V end lost 2 bases, the J end lost 0 bases, and 8 bases lay between the germline ends. The CDR3 totals 15 residues.

This CDR3 is CASSEYKDAGRGNTIYF. CDR3 coding DNA: TGTGCCAGCAGTGAATATAAGGATGCAGGGCGGGGAAACACCATATATTTT. The chain has TRBV25-1 and TRBJ1-3, with TRBD1 as a possible D gene (5 bases). Trimming cost V 0 bases and J 4 bases, with 16 bases left between them. Germline lookup yields CDR1 MGHDK and CDR2 SYGVNS. The length of the CDR3 is 17 residues.

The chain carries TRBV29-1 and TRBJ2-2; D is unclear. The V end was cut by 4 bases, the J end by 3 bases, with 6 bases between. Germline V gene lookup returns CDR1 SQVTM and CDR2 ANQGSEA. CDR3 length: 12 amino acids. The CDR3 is CSVGQYTGELFF. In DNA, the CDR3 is TGCAGCGTTGGTCAGTACACCGGGGAGCTGTTTTTT.

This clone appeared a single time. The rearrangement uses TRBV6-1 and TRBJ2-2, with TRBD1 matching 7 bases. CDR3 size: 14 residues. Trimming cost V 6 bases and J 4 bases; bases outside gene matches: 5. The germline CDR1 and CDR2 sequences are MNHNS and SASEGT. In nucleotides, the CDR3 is TGTGCCAGCAGGCGACAGGGTCCCACCGGGGAGCTGTTTTTT. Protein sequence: CASRRQGPTGELFF.

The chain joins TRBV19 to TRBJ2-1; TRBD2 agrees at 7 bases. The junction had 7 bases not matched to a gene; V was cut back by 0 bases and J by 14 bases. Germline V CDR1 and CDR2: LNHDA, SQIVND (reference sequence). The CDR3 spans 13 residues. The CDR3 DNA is TGTGCCAGTAGTATAGATGGGGGGGAGGTGGAGTTCTTC. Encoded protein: CASSIDGGEVEFF.

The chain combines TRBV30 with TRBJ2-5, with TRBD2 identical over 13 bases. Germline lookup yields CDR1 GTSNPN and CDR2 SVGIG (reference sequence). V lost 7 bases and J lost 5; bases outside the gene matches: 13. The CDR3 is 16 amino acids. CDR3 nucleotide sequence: TGTGCCTTAAACGAGGGGACTAGCGGGATAGGGGAGACCCAGTACTTC. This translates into CALNEGTSGIGETQYF.

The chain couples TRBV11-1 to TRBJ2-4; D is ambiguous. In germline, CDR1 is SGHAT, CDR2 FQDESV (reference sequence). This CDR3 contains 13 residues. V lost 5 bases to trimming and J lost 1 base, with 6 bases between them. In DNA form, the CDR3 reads TGTGCCAGCAGCCCTTCGGCCAAAAACATTCAGTACTTC. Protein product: CASSPSAKNIQYF.

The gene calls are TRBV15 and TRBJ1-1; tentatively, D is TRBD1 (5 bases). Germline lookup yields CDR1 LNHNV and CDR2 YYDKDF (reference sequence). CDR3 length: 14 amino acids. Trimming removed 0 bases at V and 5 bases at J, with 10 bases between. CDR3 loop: CATSRDLRVTEAFF. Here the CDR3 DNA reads TGTGCCACCAGCAGAGATCTCAGGGTTACTGAAGCTTTCTTT. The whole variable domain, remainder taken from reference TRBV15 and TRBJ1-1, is DAMVIQNPRYQVTQFGKPVTLSCSQTLNHNVMYWYQQKSSQAPKLLFHYYDKDFNNEADTPDNFQSRRPNTSFCFLDIRSPGLGDTAMYLCATSRDLRVTEAFFGQGTRLTVV.

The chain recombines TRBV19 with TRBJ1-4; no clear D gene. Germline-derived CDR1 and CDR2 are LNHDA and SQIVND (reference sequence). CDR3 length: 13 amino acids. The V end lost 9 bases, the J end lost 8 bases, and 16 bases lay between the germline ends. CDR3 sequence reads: CASAGRDNEKLFF. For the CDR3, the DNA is TGTGCCAGCGCGGGAAGGGATAACGAAAAACTGTTTTTT.

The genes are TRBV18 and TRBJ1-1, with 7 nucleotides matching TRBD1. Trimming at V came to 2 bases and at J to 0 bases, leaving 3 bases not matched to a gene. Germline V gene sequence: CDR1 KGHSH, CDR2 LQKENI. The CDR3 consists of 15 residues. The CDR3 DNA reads TGTGCCAGCTCACCAGGGGGACAGATGAACACTGAAGCTTTCTTT. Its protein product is CASSPGGQMNTEAFF.

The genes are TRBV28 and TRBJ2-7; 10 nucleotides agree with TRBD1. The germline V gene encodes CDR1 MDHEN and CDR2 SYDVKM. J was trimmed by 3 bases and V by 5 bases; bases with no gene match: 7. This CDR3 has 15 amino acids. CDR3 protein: CASSPWTGGIYEQYF. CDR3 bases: TGTGCCAGCAGTCCCTGGACAGGGGGAATCTACGAGCAGTACTTC.

The CDR3 loop is CASIARSGRDYEQYF. The DNA for the CDR3 is TGTGCCAGCATCGCACGGTCCGGGAGAGACTACGAGCAGTACTTC. V usage is TRBV27 and J usage is TRBJ2-7; a possible D gene is TRBD2 (6 bases). This CDR3 comprises 15 residues. V was trimmed by 7 bases and J by 3 bases, leaving 19 bases between them. Germline-derived CDR1 and CDR2 are MNHEY and SMNVEV (reference sequence).

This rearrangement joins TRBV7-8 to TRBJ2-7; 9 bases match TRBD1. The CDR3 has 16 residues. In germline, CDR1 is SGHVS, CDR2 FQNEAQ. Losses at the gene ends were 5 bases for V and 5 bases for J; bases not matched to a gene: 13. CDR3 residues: CASSPIHGTGQNEQYF. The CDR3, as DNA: TGTGCCAGCAGCCCCATTCACGGGACAGGGCAAAACGAGCAGTACTTC.

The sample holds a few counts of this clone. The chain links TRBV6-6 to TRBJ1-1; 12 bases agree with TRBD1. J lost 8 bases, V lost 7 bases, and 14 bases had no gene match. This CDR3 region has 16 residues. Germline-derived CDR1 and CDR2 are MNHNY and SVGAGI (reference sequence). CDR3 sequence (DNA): TGTGCCAGCATCACAGCGACCGGGACAGGGGGCTTGGAAGCTTTCTTT. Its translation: CASITATGTGGLEAFF.

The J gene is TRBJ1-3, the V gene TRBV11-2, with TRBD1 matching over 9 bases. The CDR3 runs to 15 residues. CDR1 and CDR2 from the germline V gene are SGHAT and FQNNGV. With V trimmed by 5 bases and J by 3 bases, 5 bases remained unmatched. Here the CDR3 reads CASSRTGGIGNTIYF. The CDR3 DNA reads TGTGCCAGCAGCCGCACAGGGGGCATTGGAAACACCATATATTTT.

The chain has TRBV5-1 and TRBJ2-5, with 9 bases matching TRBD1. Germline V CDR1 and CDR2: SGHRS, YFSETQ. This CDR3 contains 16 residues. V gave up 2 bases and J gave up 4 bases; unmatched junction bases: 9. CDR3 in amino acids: CASSFSGTGISETQYF. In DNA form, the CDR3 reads TGCGCCAGCAGCTTCTCCGGGACAGGGATATCAGAGACCCAGTACTTC.

The CDR3 nucleotides read TGTGCCAGCAGTTTATCCCGGTCCTACGAGCAGTACTTC. This translates into CASSLSRSYEQYF. The chain combines TRBV27 with TRBJ2-7; D unclear. CDR1 and CDR2 (germline): MNHEY, SMNVEV (reference sequence). V gave up 0 bases and J gave up 1 base, with 4 bases separating them. The CDR3 extends over 13 amino acids.

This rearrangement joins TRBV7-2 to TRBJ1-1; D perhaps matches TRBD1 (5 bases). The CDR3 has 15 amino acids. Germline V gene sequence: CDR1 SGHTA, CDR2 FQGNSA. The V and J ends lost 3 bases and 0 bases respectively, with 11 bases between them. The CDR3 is CASSFQGRMNTEAFF. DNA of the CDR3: TGTGCCAGCAGCTTTCAGGGTCGCATGAACACTGAAGCTTTCTTT.

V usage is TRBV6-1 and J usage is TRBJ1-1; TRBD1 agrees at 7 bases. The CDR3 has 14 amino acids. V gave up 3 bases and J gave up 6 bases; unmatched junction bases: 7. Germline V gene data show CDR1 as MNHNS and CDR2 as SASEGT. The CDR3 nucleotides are TGTGCCAGCAGTGACCCGACAGGGAGGCCTGAAGCTTTCTTT. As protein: CASSDPTGRPEAFF.

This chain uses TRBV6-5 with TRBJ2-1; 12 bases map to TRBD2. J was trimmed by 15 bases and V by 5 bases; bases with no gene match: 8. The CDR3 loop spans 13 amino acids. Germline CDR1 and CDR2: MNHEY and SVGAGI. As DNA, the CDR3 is TGTGCCAGCAGTCCTAGGACTAGCGGGGATAGGTTCTTC. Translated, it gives CASSPRTSGDRFF.

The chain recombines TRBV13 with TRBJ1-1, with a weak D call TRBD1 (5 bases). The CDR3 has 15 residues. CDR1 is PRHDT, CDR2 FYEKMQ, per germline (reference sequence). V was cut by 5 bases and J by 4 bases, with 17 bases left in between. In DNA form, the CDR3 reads TGTGCCAGCAGCCCCGCCGGGGGATGGGGCACTGAAGCTTTCTTT. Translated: CASSPAGGWGTEAFF.

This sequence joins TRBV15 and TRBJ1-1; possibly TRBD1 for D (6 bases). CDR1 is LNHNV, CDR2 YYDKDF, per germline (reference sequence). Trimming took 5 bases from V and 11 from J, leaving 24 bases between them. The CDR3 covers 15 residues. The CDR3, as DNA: TGTGCCACCAGCGTAGGGGGGGGCGGTCTTGGCTGGGCTTTCTTT. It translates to CATSVGGGGLGWAFF. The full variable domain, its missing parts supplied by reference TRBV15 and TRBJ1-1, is DAMVIQNPRYQVTQFGKPVTLSCSQTLNHNVMYWYQQKSSQAPKLLFHYYDKDFNNEADTPDNFQSRRPNTSFCFLDIRSPGLGDTAMYLCATSVGGGGLGWAFFGQGTRLTVV.

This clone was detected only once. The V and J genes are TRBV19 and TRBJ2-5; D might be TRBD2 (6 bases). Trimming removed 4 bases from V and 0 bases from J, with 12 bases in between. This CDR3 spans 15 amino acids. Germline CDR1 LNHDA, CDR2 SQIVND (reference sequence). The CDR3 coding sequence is TGTGCCAGTAGTAGGTGGCTAGCGTACCAAGAGACCCAGTACTTC. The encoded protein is CASSRWLAYQETQYF.

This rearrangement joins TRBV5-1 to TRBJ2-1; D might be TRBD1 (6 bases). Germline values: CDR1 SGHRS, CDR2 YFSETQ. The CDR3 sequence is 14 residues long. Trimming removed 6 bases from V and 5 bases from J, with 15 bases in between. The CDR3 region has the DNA TGCGCCAGCAAAGTTTCCAGGGGCCACAATGAGCAGTTCTTC. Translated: CASKVSRGHNEQFF.

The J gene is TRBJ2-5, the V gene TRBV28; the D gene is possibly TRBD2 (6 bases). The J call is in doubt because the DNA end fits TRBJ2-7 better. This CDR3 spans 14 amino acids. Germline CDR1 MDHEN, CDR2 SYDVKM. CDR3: CASLTRFFADEQYF. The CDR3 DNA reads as TGTGCCAGTTTGACTAGATTCTTCGCGGACGAGCAGTACTTC.

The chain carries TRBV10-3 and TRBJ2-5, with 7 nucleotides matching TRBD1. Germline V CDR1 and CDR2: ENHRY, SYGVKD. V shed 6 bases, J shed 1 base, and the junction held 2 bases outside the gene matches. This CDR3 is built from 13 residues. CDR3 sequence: CAIRGTVQETQYF. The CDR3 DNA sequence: TGTGCCATCAGAGGGACAGTCCAAGAGACCCAGTACTTC.